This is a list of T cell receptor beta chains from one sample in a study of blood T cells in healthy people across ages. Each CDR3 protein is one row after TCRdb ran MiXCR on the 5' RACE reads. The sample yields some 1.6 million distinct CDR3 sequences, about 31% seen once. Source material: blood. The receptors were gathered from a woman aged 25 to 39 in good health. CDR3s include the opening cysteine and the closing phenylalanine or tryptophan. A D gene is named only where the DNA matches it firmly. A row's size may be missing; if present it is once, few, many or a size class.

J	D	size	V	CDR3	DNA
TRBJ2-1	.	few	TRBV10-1	CASSASVSYNEQFF	TGCGCCAGCAGTGCCTCGGTTTCCTACAATGAGCAGTTCTTC
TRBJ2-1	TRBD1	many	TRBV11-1	CASSPGGDRGYNEQFF	TGTGCCAGCAGCCCCGGAGGGGACAGGGGGTACAATGAGCAGTTCTTC
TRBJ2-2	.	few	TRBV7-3	CASSVQGRPGELFF	TGTGCCAGCAGCGTTCAGGGGCGGCCCGGGGAGCTGTTTTTT
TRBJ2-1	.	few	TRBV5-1	CASGPGEANYNEQFF	TGCGCCAGCGGGCCAGGGGAGGCCAACTACAATGAGCAGTTCTTC
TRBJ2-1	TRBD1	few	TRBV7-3	CASSLTGTGGPNEQFF	TGTGCCAGCAGCCTAACCGGGACAGGGGGCCCCAATGAGCAGTTCTTC
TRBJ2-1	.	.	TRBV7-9	CVSSPGRAAYNEQFF	TGTGTCAGCAGCCCGGGGAGAGCGGCCTACAATGAGCAGTTCTTC
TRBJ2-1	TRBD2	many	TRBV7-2	CASSRGLADNEQFF	TGTGCCAGCAGCCGCGGACTAGCGGATAATGAGCAGTTCTTC
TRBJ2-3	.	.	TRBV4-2	CARSQGGRTDTDTQYF	TGTGCCCGCAGCCAAGGCGGGCGGACTGACACAGATACGCAGTATTTT
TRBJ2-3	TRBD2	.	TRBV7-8	CASSLGPSGGQYF	TGTGCCAGCAGCTTAGGACCCTCGGGAGGGCAGTATTTT
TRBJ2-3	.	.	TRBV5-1	CASMGQVVTDTQYF	TGCGCCAGCATGGGGCAGGTGGTCACAGATACGCAGTATTTT
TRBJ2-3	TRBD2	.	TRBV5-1	CASSLKGGGSTDMQYF	TGCGCCAGCAGCTTGAAGGGCGGGGGGAGCACAGATATGCAGTATTTT
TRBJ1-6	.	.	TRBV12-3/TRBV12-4	CASSFGGTGTPLHF	TGTGCCAGCAGTTTTGGAGGGACGGGGACACCCCTCCACTTT
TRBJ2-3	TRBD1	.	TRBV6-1	CAGSVTGADTQYF	TGTGCCGGCAGCGTTACAGGGGCAGATACGCAGTATTTT
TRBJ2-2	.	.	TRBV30	CAWTYGAGELFF	TGTGCCTGGACCTACGGAGCCGGGGAGCTGTTTTTT
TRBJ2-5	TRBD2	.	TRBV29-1	CSVEDGFGTSFHEQYF	TGCAGCGTTGAAGATGGTTTTGGGACTAGCTTCCATGAGCAGTACTTC
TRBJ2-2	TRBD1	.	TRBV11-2	CASSATTGRTGELFF	TGTGCCAGCAGCGCCACGACAGGGCGCACCGGGGAGCTGTTTTTT
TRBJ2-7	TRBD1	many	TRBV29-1	CSVEDRDSYEQYF	TGCAGCGTTGAAGACCGGGACAGCTACGAGCAGTACTTC
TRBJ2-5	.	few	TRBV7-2	CASSPTRAPPGTQYF	TGTGCCAGCAGCCCCACGCGGGCCCCCCCCGGGACCCAGTACTTC
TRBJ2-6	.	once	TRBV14	CASSHTESTGANVLTF	TGTGCCAGCAGCCACACCGAGTCTACTGGGGCCAACGTCCTGACTTTC
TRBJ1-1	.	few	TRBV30	CAWTPGGTEAFF	TGTGCCTGGACCCCGGGGGGCACTGAAGCTTTCTTT
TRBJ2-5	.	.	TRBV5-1	CASSPAWETQYF	TGCGCCAGCAGCCCGGCTTGGGAGACCCAGTACTTC
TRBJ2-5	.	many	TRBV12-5	CASGLGDTQETQYF	TGTGCTAGTGGTTTGGGGGACACCCAAGAGACCCAGTACTTC
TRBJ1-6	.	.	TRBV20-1	CSAREVRGPTNSPLHF	TGCAGTGCTAGAGAAGTGCGGGGGCCGACGAATTCACCCCTCCACTTT
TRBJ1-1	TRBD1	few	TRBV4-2	CASSRQGGVGTEAFF	TGTGCCAGCAGCCGACAGGGTGGAGTCGGCACTGAAGCTTTCTTT
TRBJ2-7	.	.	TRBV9	CANSPTLGGTYEQYF	TGTGCCAACAGCCCGACCCTGGGCGGTACCTACGAGCAGTACTTC
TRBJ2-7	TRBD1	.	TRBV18	CASSSPTGANTYEQYF	TGTGCCAGCTCATCCCCGACAGGGGCAAACACCTACGAGCAGTACTTC
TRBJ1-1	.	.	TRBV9	CASSVERDTEAFF	TGTGCCAGCAGCGTAGAGAGGGATACTGAAGCTTTCTTT
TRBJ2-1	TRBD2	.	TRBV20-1	CSATRGLAGETQFF	TGCAGTGCCACGAGGGGACTAGCAGGGGAGACCCAGTTCTTC
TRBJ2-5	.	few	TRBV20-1	CSASRGSGYQETQYF	TGCAGTGCTAGCCGAGGTAGCGGCTACCAAGAGACCCAGTACTTC
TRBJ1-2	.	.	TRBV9	CASSVGGGNDYGYTF	TGTGCCAGCAGCGTAGGGGGAGGGAACGACTATGGCTACACCTTC
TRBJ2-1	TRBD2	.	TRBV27	CASSRDYGSYNEQFF	TGTGCCAGCAGTCGGGACTATGGCTCCTACAATGAGCAGTTCTTC
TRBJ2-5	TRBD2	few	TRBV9	CASSVAGTSGSEETQYF	TGTGCCAGCAGCGTAGCCGGGACTAGCGGGAGTGAGGAGACCCAGTACTTC
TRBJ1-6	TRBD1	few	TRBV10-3	CASRQGINNSPLHF	TGTGCCAGCCGACAGGGTATCAATAATTCACCCCTCCACTTT